This T cell receptor beta chain was documented in a study of blood T cells in healthy people across ages (dated by TCRdb to between 2014 and 2017). General notes on the study: In model experiments, roughly one uniquely barcoded TCR beta cDNA molecule per two T cells was captured by template switching. The study measured age-related changes in TCR beta repertoire diversity using deep sequencing normalized with unique cDNA molecular identifiers. Donors of different ages were randomly distributed across sequencing lanes to avoid experimental bias. Four age groups were formed from the donors: young (average roughly 15 years), middle-aged (around 40), aged (about 68) and long-lived (about 80). For two donors (one aged 18 to 30 and one aged 80 or older), the study analyzed two additional independent replicas of 1 million unique cDNA reads from the same blood draw.

The junction carries 9 bases between V and J, which are trimmed by 3 bases and 4 bases respectively. The germline V gene gives CDR1 as SGHTA and CDR2 as FQGNSA. The CDR3 contains 13 residues, cysteine and phenylalanine counted. The read is trimmed to its CDR3 DNA, 39 bases read in frame from base 1. The donors were some 36 Caucasian individuals from Russia, aged about 6 to 100 years, who were systemically healthy. Each donor gave about 9.7 milliliters of peripheral blood, drawn into EDTA-treated Vacutainer tubes. Ficoll-Paque density-gradient centrifugation was used to isolate PBMCs, with at least 7 million obtained per sample. Trizol reagent was used to extract total RNA from the PBMCs, yielding at least 5.5 micrograms per sample. For every donor, flow cytometry on a PBMC aliquot measured the percentage of naive CD45RAhigh/CD27high T cells. This clonotype has at least ten counts. The target of this receptor is not known. Base qualities are not provided; no much larger clone lies one nucleotide away.

The research as a whole found: There was a strong correlation between observed TCR beta diversity and the percentage of naive T cells measured by flow cytometry. Because donor CMV infection status was unknown, age-related changes in expanded clonotypes were potentially confounded. Conclusive comparison of naive and antigen-experienced compartments was prevented by the profiling of bulk unsorted PBMCs. Estimates of total diversity based on one million sequenced T cells were considered lower bounds and underestimates. Observed TCR beta diversity per million T cells fell roughly linearly with age, and a significant reduction was already apparent by age roughly 41. Compared with the aged group, the long-lived group had more naive CD4+ T cells, fewer expanded clones and increased TCR diversity, a pattern suggesting age selection.

Libraries were constructed by 5' RACE. The instrument was an Illumina HiSeq 2500. A second PCR of roughly 7 to 11 cycles was performed with a sample-barcoded 5' primer and a J-beta primer mix. A unique molecular identifier was introduced onto each TCR beta cDNA molecule by a template-switch 5' adaptor carrying 12 random nucleotides. Each sample yielded at least 2.5 million CDR3-containing paired-end reads. All of the RNA was converted into first-strand cDNA using the Mint cDNA synthesis kit, with a TRBC-specific oligonucleotide serving as the primer. All cDNA was treated with uracil-DNA glycosylase and then went through a first 18-cycle PCR with the universal primers M1SS and BC2_uni_R. Under the source paper's analysis protocol: Normalization of each sample was performed by random selection of 1 million high-quality reads, each carrying a distinct molecular identifier. Instead of being binned into consensus sequences, reads that shared molecular identifiers were thrown out. MiTCR, run with a Q25 quality threshold and the strictest error-elimination algorithm, handled CDR3 identification, clonotype clustering and error correction. Lower-bound total TCR beta diversity was estimated with a nonparametric unseen species model using Euler transformation. TCRdb passed the public sequencing reads through fastp at Q25 and MiXCR, retaining productive beta sequences. Here each entry gathers all rows of one CDR3 protein and keeps the most common genes and DNA. The V and J calls and clone size are TCRdb's, not the authors'. The sample has 850,000 or so distinct CDR3 sequences on record, more than 25% of them singletons. The top ten clonotypes cover roughly a sixth of the sample.

The material sequenced was blood. The chain was built from TRBV7-2 and TRBJ2-5; the D gene is possibly TRBD1 or TRBD2, with 6 bases matching each. The TCR sequence derives from a woman aged 80 or over in good health. In nucleotides, the sequence is TGTGCCAGCAGCTTTGGGGGGCGAGAGACCCAGTACTTC. It translates to CASSFGGRETQYF. With all but the CDR3 taken from the reference TRBV7-2 and TRBJ2-5 genes, the full variable domain is: GAGVSQSPSNKVTEKGKDVELRCDPISGHTALYWYRQSLGQGLEFLIYFQGNSAPDKSGLPSDRFSAERTGGSVSTLTIQRTQQEDSAVYLCASSFGGRETQYFGPGTRLLVL.